The subject of this entry is one T cell receptor beta chain. This record belongs to a study of T cell changes during pregnancy in multiple sclerosis. The repertoire was sequenced with immunoSEQ multiplex PCR; TCRdb's copy has only in-frame clones and lacks some. The sample yields about 79,000 clones, about nine tenths seen once. This receptor was taken from a female donor with multiple sclerosis, enrolled in a pregnancy study. The source material was CD4+ T cells from peripheral blood mononuclear cells, sampled in the second trimester of pregnancy.

DNA for the CDR3: TGTGCCAGTAGCAGGGGAGCGGGAGGGCGGGAGACCCAGTACTTC. It translates to CASSRGAGGRETQYF. The V and J genes are TRBV19 and TRBJ2-5, with TRBD2 identical over 10 bases. Losses at the gene ends were 6 bases for V and 5 bases for J; bases not matched to a gene: 9. The CDR3 is made up of 15 amino acids. Germline V lookup: CDR1 LNHDA, CDR2 SQIVND (reference sequence).